Below are 10 T cell receptor beta chains sequenced from a single sample in a study of T cell repertoires in cytomegalovirus infection. These receptors are not linked to any known antigen. TCRdb independently ran MiXCR on the reads; one entry per CDR3 protein. The sample gives around 900,000 distinct CDR3 sequences, roughly 31% of which show up once; 11% to 15% is in the top ten. The material sequenced was cultured CD8+ T cells from PBMCs, taken from culture after CMV antigen stimulation. The origin of the receptors is a human donor in good health (CMV status not recorded). Some clones in this sample may be carry-over from other donors' samples.

J is TRBJ1-2 and V is TRBV27, with a tentative D call TRBD1 (6 bases). With 8 bases removed from V and 4 bases from J, the gap between germline ends came to 11 bases. This CDR3 region has 12 residues. The germline CDR1 and CDR2 sequences are MNHEY and SMNVEV (reference sequence). For the CDR3, the DNA is TGTGCCAGCGGACTGACAGGCTATGGCTACACCTTC. It yields the protein CASGLTGYGYTF.

The chain has TRBV4-1 and TRBJ2-7, with 8 bases that match TRBD1. Trimming at V came to 3 bases and at J to 5 bases, leaving 6 bases not matched to a gene. Germline CDR1 is MGHRA and CDR2 is YSYEKL. The CDR3 runs to 14 residues. The DNA of the CDR3 is TGCGCCAGCAGCCATCAGACAGGGGACGACGAGCAGTACTTC. It specifies CASSHQTGDDEQYF.

The rearrangement joins TRBV7-8 to TRBJ2-2, with 10 bases aligning to TRBD2. CDR3 length equals 14 residues. V dropped 5 bases and J dropped 13; count of bases not matched to a gene: 10. CDR1 is SGHVS and CDR2 is FQNEAQ in the germline V gene. CDR3 loop: CASSPGAGGGGLFF. CDR3 in DNA: TGTGCCAGCAGCCCCGGAGCGGGGGGGGGTGGGCTGTTTTTT.

This clonotype was detected only once. This may stem from a read error, because a much larger clone lies one nucleotide away. CDR3 residues: CVSSQDSTDTQYF. For the CDR3, the DNA is TGTGTCAGCAGCCAAGACAGCACAGATACGCAGTATTTT. The genes are TRBV4-1 and TRBJ2-3, with no clear D. Germline V gene data show CDR1 as MGHRA and CDR2 as YSYEKL. The CDR3 is made up of 13 amino acids.

This chain joins TRBV6-1 and TRBJ2-5, with D perhaps being TRBD1 or TRBD2 (5 bases each). CDR1 is MNHNS and CDR2 is SASEGT in the germline V gene. V shed 3 bases and J shed 5 bases, with 19 bases lying between them. CDR3 size: 16 residues. The CDR3 reads CASSEGTLRRDETQYF. DNA for the CDR3: TGTGCCAGCAGTGAGGGGACCCTCCGTCGGGATGAGACCCAGTACTTC.

This rearrangement joins TRBV20-1 to TRBJ1-5; tentative D call: TRBD1 (5 bases). V was trimmed by 3 bases and J by 4 bases, leaving 13 bases between them. CDR3 length: 14 residues. CDR1 and CDR2 (germline): DFQATT, SNEGSKA (reference sequence). The CDR3 loop is CSASLRQQNQPQHF. DNA for the CDR3: TGCAGTGCTAGTCTGCGACAGCAAAATCAGCCCCAGCATTTT.

This clonotype was observed a handful of times. At one end the junction does not follow the germline gene, possibly because of a read error. The chain combines TRBV11-3 with TRBJ2-5; 13 bases match TRBD2. Germline V CDR1 and CDR2: SGHNT, YENEEA. The CDR3 has 15 residues. The CDR3 region is CVSSAGLAGLETQYF. The DNA for the CDR3 is TGTGTCAGCAGCGCGGGACTAGCGGGGTTAGAGACCCAGTACTTC.

This clonotype has a count of ten or more. The chain recombines TRBV7-2 with TRBJ1-6, with 7 nucleotides matching TRBD1. Germline CDR1 SGHTA, CDR2 FQGNSA. With 3 bases clipped from V and 4 bases from J, the junction kept 6 bases outside the gene matches. This CDR3 region has 16 residues. The CDR3 nucleotides read TGTGCCAGCAGCTTGAGCGACAGGGAGTATAATTCACCCCTCCACTTT. Protein sequence: CASSLSDREYNSPLHF.

This clonotype was detected only once. V usage is TRBV10-3 and J usage is TRBJ2-1, with unresolved D. Trimming shortened V by 8 bases and J by 0 bases, and 8 bases separated the two germline ends. Germline CDR1 ENHRY, CDR2 SYGVKD. This CDR3 comprises 13 residues. This CDR3 is CAIGALSYNEQFF. Written as DNA, the CDR3 is TGTGCCATCGGAGCCCTCTCCTACAATGAGCAGTTCTTC.

This chain links TRBV20-1 with TRBJ1-6; 8 positions match TRBD1. The CDR3 loop spans 18 amino acids. The germline V gene has CDR1 DFQATT and CDR2 SNEGSKA (reference sequence). With V trimmed by 0 bases and J by 7 bases, 14 bases remained unmatched. CDR3 amino acids: CSARDWGQATRENSPLHF. The CDR3 region has the DNA TGCAGTGCTAGAGATTGGGGACAGGCGACCCGAGAGAATTCACCCCTCCACTTT.